This TCR beta chain was identified during a study of blood T cell repertoires in COVID-19. Study-wide background: From the United States, Italy and Spain came samples of acute and convalescent COVID-19.

CDR3 size: 15 residues. J was trimmed by 8 bases and V by 4 bases; bases with no gene match: 7. CDR1 is KGHSH, CDR2 LQKENI, per germline. Sequencing was performed with immunoSEQ multiplex PCR; in TCRdb, only in-frame clones are kept and a portion is missing. The repertoire includes 370,000 or so clones, more than 65% of them detected once, and 1.1% sits in the top ten. Sequencing was done on a sample of peripheral blood. This receptor was obtained from a human donor with acute or convalescent COVID-19. The donor label of this sample is uncertain. The gene calls are TRBV18 and TRBJ2-1; 11 bases map to TRBD2. This chain's CDR3 is CASSHPGTSGYEQFF. In nucleotides, the CDR3 is TGTGCCAGCTCACACCCCGGGACTAGCGGATATGAGCAGTTCTTC.